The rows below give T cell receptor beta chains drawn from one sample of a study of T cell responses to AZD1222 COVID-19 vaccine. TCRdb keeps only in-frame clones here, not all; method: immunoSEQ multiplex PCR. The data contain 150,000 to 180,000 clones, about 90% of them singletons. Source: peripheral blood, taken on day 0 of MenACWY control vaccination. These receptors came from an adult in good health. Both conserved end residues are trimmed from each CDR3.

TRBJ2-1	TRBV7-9	ASSRTGTSVAEQF
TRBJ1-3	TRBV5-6	ASSLDYRESGNTIY
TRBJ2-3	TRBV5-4	ASSPSVLGEGTDTQY
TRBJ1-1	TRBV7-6	ASSLGQTGNTEAF
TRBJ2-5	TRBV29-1	SVEINQETQY
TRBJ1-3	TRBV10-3	AISETPGNTIY
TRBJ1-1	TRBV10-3	AIRLEGRRNTEAF
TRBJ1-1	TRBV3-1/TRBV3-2	ASMRDTEAF
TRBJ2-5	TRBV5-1	ASSPGSTQETQY
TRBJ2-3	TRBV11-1	ASSFSVDSTDTQY
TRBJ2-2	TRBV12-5	ASGLSLAGDTGELF
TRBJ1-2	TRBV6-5	ASKVTGPFHGYT
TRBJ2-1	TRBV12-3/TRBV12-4	ASILTRGGEQF
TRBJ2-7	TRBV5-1	ASSLEARAYEQY
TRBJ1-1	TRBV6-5	ASSYRTANTEAF
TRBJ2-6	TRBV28	ASSTRGPGANVLT
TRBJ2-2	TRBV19	ASRDRVENTGELF
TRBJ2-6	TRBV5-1	ASSSSAGGSTGANVLT
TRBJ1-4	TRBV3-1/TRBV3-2	ASSQNGISEKLF
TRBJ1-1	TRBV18	ASSQSNQGSTEAF
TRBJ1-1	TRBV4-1	ASSPRGQENTEAF
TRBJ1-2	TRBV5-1	ASSLEVFNYGYT
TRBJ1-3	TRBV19	ASSTGFSGNTIY
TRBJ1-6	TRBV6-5	ASSRGVGNSPLH
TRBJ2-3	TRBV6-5	ASWADTQY
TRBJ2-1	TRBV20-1	SASPGGTGLYNEQF